This T cell receptor (beta chain) was sequenced in a study of control samples from healthy donors and cancer patients. The CDR3 length is 15 residues. Looked up from germline, CDR1 is LNHDA and CDR2 is SQIVND (reference sequence). The method was immunoSEQ multiplex PCR; TCRdb's version includes in-frame clones alone and lacks a portion of them. This sample yields over 120,000 clones, of which more than 85% are seen a single time; approximately 3.4% belongs to the top ten. Remarks on this clone: Mismatch with germline at one junction end may stem from a read error.

The source is a man aged 30 to 39 in good health. Sequences were obtained from blood. J is TRBJ1-5 and V is TRBV19, with TRBD1 matching over 8 bases. CDR3 sequence (DNA): TGTGCCAGTAGTATAGATCACAGGGGGACATCCTGGATAAATTTT. This sequence encodes CASSIDHRGTSWINF.